This T cell receptor beta chain was observed in a study of T cells in Graves' hyperthyroidism and ophthalmopathy. RNA transcripts gave rise to amplified TCR beta CDR3 regions. The TCR CDR3 was amplified in a first-round RT-PCR using the HTBI primer set. Using its own MiXCR run on the multiplex PCR reads, TCRdb lists one record per CDR3 protein. Of roughly 500,000 distinct CDR3 sequences listed, approximately 22% were seen once; the top ten hold 49%. The CDR3 sequence is 13 residues long. The germline V gene encodes CDR1 ENHRY and CDR2 SYGVKD. The ends were cut back, 9 bases at V and 1 base at J, with 12 bases in the middle. This clonotype has a handful of counts.

The source is a woman in her 70s with Graves' ophthalmopathy. The chain carries TRBV10-3 and TRBJ2-5; D possibly corresponds to TRBD1 (6 bases). The sequencing input was blood. This chain's CDR3 is CAIRPRGQETQYF. CDR3 coding DNA: TGTGCCATTAGACCCAGGGGCCAAGAGACCCAGTACTTC.